The rows below give T cell receptor beta chains drawn from one sample of a study of vaccination and CD4 T cells after COVID-19. TCRdb reanalysed the PCR reads using MiXCR and keeps one entry per CDR3 protein. The sample consists of under 30,000 distinct CDR3 sequences, 45% to 50% of them appearing once. The source was CD4+ T cells from blood, collected about 7 months after SARS-CoV-2 vaccination. These receptors originate from a human donor who had recovered from COVID-19. CDR3s include the opening cysteine and the closing phenylalanine or tryptophan. Each record gives: V gene, J gene, CDR3 protein.

TRBV20-1	TRBJ2-7	CSARDLGPQGPTYEQYF
TRBV11-1	TRBJ2-5	CASSPTPTTQETQYF
TRBV6-2/TRBV6-3	TRBJ2-1	CASSPVAGWQQFF
TRBV10-1	TRBJ1-6	CAIPSWGQDNSPLHF
TRBV20-1	TRBJ1-1	CSARRILEVSTEAFF
TRBV5-1	TRBJ1-1	CASSPGTMNTEAFF
TRBV7-3	TRBJ1-2	CASSLMAGDYGYTF
TRBV6-1	TRBJ2-3	CASSEAEGGPSDTQYF
TRBV19	TRBJ2-7	CASSKRLAGAEQYF
TRBV6-1	TRBJ1-5	CASTHLPDSSQPQHF
TRBV2	TRBJ1-1	CASSEGKVPGTAADRDTEAFF
TRBV7-9	TRBJ1-5	CASSRGREQPQHF
TRBV27	TRBJ2-1	CASSLAHRGEQFF
TRBV19	TRBJ1-1	CASSIGRNTEAFF
TRBV15	TRBJ1-2	CATSRDRGAYGYTF
TRBV28	TRBJ2-5	CASSGGGRQETQYF
TRBV29-1	TRBJ1-1	CSVRLNTEAFF
TRBV7-9	TRBJ2-7	CASSKRSGLEQYF
TRBV20-1	TRBJ1-2	CSASLGQGYGYTF
TRBV7-2	TRBJ2-7	CASSLLGLPYEQYF
TRBV6-5	TRBJ2-3	CASSYGWGTDTQYF
TRBV4-1	TRBJ2-3	CASSLGTSSDTQYF
TRBV6-5	TRBJ1-1	CASSYEENTEAFF
TRBV6-2/TRBV6-3	TRBJ2-2	CASTKSGRKTGELFF
TRBV11-1	TRBJ2-7	CASSFRTSSYEQYF
TRBV20-1	TRBJ2-7	CSARDRRPPTYEQYF
TRBV15	TRBJ2-5	CATSRDVAGDVETQYF
TRBV24-1	TRBJ2-1	CATSDFTWGKAEQFF
TRBV27	TRBJ1-1	CASSGLENTEAFF
TRBV19	TRBJ1-5	CASSIKQGDQPQHF
TRBV18	TRBJ1-1	CASSPRTGENTEAFF
TRBV6-1	TRBJ1-2	CASSIYDRDGYTF
TRBV7-2	TRBJ1-2	CASSLGRFDGYTF
TRBV19	TRBJ2-3	CASQTSGRQTSTDTQYF
TRBV28	TRBJ2-1	CASRREEVEQFF
TRBV7-9	TRBJ2-1	CASSPPDWAGKVNEQFF
TRBV5-4	TRBJ2-7	CASSHETSGVYEQYF
TRBV24-1	TRBJ1-1	CATKGPQNTEAFF
TRBV6-1	TRBJ2-2	CASTLAQGRNTGELFF
TRBV28	TRBJ2-1	CASSWTFGGNEQFF
TRBV20-1	TRBJ1-2	CSARVEGANYGYTF
TRBV20-1	TRBJ1-5	CSAQWTAFGRQPQHF
TRBV7-2	TRBJ2-3	CASSLTDTQYF
TRBV21-1	TRBJ2-3	CASTPSGDTDTQYF
TRBV10-3	TRBJ2-3	CAIRDSTGFTDTQYF
TRBV15	TRBJ2-1	CATSRPRGNRRDEQFF
TRBV20-1	TRBJ2-2	CSAGQGNTGELFF
TRBV7-2	TRBJ2-5	CASSLGGGVQETQYF
TRBV20-1	TRBJ2-7	CSATLADLSYEQYF
TRBV5-1	TRBJ2-7	CASSLGIAYEQYF
TRBV5-4	TRBJ2-6	CASSRGVSGANVLTF
TRBV6-1	TRBJ2-5	CASRTSGGETQYF
TRBV5-1	TRBJ2-3	CASSLGDRVDRDTQYF
TRBV7-9	TRBJ2-5	CASGHRGREETQYF
TRBV6-5	TRBJ2-5	CASSYSGDPAGETQYF
TRBV6-1	TRBJ2-1	CASSESSIYF